The clone carrying this T cell receptor beta chain was observed at least ten times. What it recognizes is unknown. This sample was included in a study of T cells in Graves' hyperthyroidism and ophthalmopathy. Study observations and caveats: Ophthalmopathy was model-predicted a median approximately 6.9 months pre-onset. Appearing also in blood were most of the thyroid clonotypes expanded above 0.001.

The TCR beta CDR3 regions underwent amplification using RNA transcripts as the source. First-round RT-PCR of the TCR CDR3 relied on the HTBI primer set. TCRdb reprocessed the multiplex PCR reads with MiXCR, giving one entry per CDR3 protein. Counted here are 300,000 to 500,000 distinct CDR3 sequences, about 15% occurring once; the ten biggest clones make up 32%. Patients having uncontrolled infection, another autoimmune disease, pregnancy or lactation were not included. Material: blood. This clonotype was obtained from a woman aged 25 to 39 with Graves' hyperthyroidism.

The CDR3, as DNA: TGTGCCAGCAGTTTACCCAGGGTGGCCAAAAACATTCAGTACTTC. Translation gives CASSLPRVAKNIQYF. The J gene is TRBJ2-4, the V gene TRBV28; D might be TRBD1 (5 bases). V lost 2 bases to trimming and J lost 1 base, with 9 bases between them. The CDR3 consists of 15 residues. Germline values: CDR1 MDHEN, CDR2 SYDVKM. The whole variable domain, remainder taken from reference TRBV28 and TRBJ2-4, is DVKVTQSSRYLVKRTGEKVFLECVQDMDHENMFWYRQDPGLGLRLIYFSYDVKMKEKGDIPEGYSVSREKKERFSLILESASTNQTSMYLCASSLPRVAKNIQYFGAGTRLSVL.